These 25 T cell receptor beta chains were sequenced from one sample in a study of cytomegalovirus exposure and HLA in healthy donors. This PCR relied on a set of 60 Vbeta primers and 13 Jbeta primers. Clones were sequenced by immunoSEQ multiplex PCR, and TCRdb holds only the in-frame ones, with some missing. The table lists around 200,000 clones, around 86% of them singletons. Sequenced sample: PBMCs. The receptors derive from a woman aged 40-49 years in good health and CMV-seronegative.

J is TRBJ2-4 and V is TRBV5-1; 7 bases fit TRBD2. The CDR3 has 14 amino acids. Trimming cost V 4 bases and J 2 bases; bases outside gene matches: 3. CDR1 is SGHRS, CDR2 YFSETQ, per germline. Here the CDR3 DNA reads TGCGCCAGCAGCCCCGGGGGGTCCAAAAACATTCAGTACTTC. Translating gives CASSPGGSKNIQYF.

CDR3 amino acids: CASTVQHNEQFF. The CDR3 DNA follows: TGTGCCAGCACCGTACAGCACAATGAGCAGTTCTTC. V and J are TRBV7-9 and TRBJ2-1; D not resolved. Trimming removed 7 bases at V and 5 bases at J, with 9 bases between. This CDR3 is 12 amino acids long. Germline values: CDR1 SEHNR, CDR2 FQNEAQ (reference sequence).

This chain uses TRBV29-1 with TRBJ2-1, with a weak D call TRBD2 (5 bases). The V gene's germline CDR1 is SQVTM and CDR2 ANQGSEA. CDR3 length equals 15 residues. V was trimmed by 6 bases and J by 6 bases, leaving 21 bases between them. The CDR3 spells CSVPGLPLDRNEQFF. CDR3 sequence (DNA): TGCAGCGTCCCGGGGTTACCTCTCGACCGCAATGAGCAGTTCTTC.

CDR3 residues: CASSLRTGLAAVEQFF. In nucleotides, the CDR3 is TGCGCCAGCAGCCTTCGAACCGGACTAGCGGCCGTGGAGCAGTTCTTC. This sequence joins TRBV5-1 and TRBJ2-1; 10 bases fit TRBD2. The V and J ends lost 4 bases and 10 bases, in that order; junction bases with no gene match: 14. Germline V gene sequence: CDR1 SGHRS, CDR2 YFSETQ. This CDR3 is 16 amino acids long. The complete variable domain, with remaining parts taken from reference TRBV5-1 and TRBJ2-1, reads KAGVTQTPRYLIKTRGQQVTLSCSPISGHRSVSWYQQTPGQGLQFLFEYFSETQRNKGNFPGRFSGRQFSNSRSEMNVSTLELGDSALYLCASSLRTGLAAVEQFFGPGTRLTVL.

The J gene is TRBJ2-4, the V gene TRBV29-1, with TRBD2 matching 7 bases. V was clipped by 3 bases and J by 4 bases; unmatched bases: 6. Germline CDR1 SQVTM, CDR2 ANQGSEA. The CDR3 runs 14 residues. The CDR3 sequence: CSVDSGEGKNIQYF. The DNA for the CDR3 is TGCAGCGTTGATTCGGGGGAGGGTAAAAACATTCAGTACTTC.

This chain uses TRBV11-1 with TRBJ2-3; maybe TRBD2 (6 bases). Trimming took 5 bases from V and 6 from J, leaving 27 bases between them. Germline CDR1 reads SGHAT; CDR2 reads FQDESV (reference sequence). The CDR3 length is 18 residues. CDR3 sequence: CASSNSERATPFSDTQYF. The CDR3 DNA reads TGTGCCAGCAGCAACTCGGAGCGGGCGACCCCATTTTCGGATACGCAGTATTTT.

This rearrangement joins TRBV29-1 to TRBJ2-5; D is perhaps TRBD2 (6 bases). The J call is uncertain, as TRBJ2-7 better fits the DNA end. CDR1 and CDR2 from the germline V gene are SQVTM and ANQGSEA. CDR3 length: 12 amino acids. The CDR3 region is CSVRGILSEQYF. CDR3 bases: TGCAGCGTTCGGGGGATTTTGAGCGAGCAGTACTTC.

The rearrangement joins TRBV2 to TRBJ2-3, with 7 bases that match TRBD1. Germline assignment: CDR1 SNHLY and CDR2 FYNNEI. J lost 4 bases, V lost 7 bases, and 11 bases had no gene match. This CDR3 is 15 amino acids long. As DNA, the CDR3 is TGTGCCAGCAACCGACAGGGTTTGAGTGCAGATACGCAGTATTTT. It translates to CASNRQGLSADTQYF.

CDR3 region: CSVNQGGTEAFF. The CDR3 DNA is TGCAGCGTAAATCAAGGAGGCACTGAAGCTTTCTTT. The chain combines TRBV29-1 with TRBJ1-1, with D uncertain. This CDR3 has 12 residues. Germline loops: CDR1 SQVTM, CDR2 ANQGSEA. Trimming pared 6 bases from V and 4 bases from J, leaving 12 bases between.

This CDR3 reads CASSDGGTRELFF. The CDR3 region has the DNA TGCGCCAGCAGTGATGGTGGTACTCGGGAGCTGTTTTTT. This chain joins TRBV10-1 and TRBJ2-2; D gene ambiguous. The CDR3 contains 13 residues. Trimming took 3 bases from V and 9 from J, leaving 11 bases between them. Germline CDR1 is WNHNN and CDR2 is SYGVQD (reference sequence).

The rearrangement uses TRBV7-3 and TRBJ2-3, with 11 nucleotides matching TRBD2. Germline V gene data show CDR1 as SGHTA and CDR2 as FQGTGA. Trimming removed 5 bases from V and 6 bases from J; junction bases left unmatched: 13. The CDR3 is 17 amino acids. The CDR3 region has the DNA TGTGCCAGCAGCCCTAGGGGACTAGCGGCAGTAGGCGATACGCAGTATTTT. Its translation is CASSPRGLAAVGDTQYF.

The chain is built from TRBV15 and TRBJ1-1, with D perhaps TRBD1 (5 bases). CDR1 and CDR2 (germline): LNHNV, YYDKDF (reference sequence). Trimming pared 0 bases from V and 2 bases from J, leaving 22 bases between. This CDR3 contains 19 residues. The chain's CDR3 is CATSRDWIFGGFINTEAFF. The CDR3 DNA is TGTGCCACCAGCAGAGATTGGATTTTTGGGGGGTTCATCAACACTGAAGCTTTCTTT. Based on the CDR3 plus reference TRBV15 and TRBJ1-1, the full variable domain is DAMVIQNPRYQVTQFGKPVTLSCSQTLNHNVMYWYQQKSSQAPKLLFHYYDKDFNNEADTPDNFQSRRPNTSFCFLDIRSPGLGDTAMYLCATSRDWIFGGFINTEAFFGQGTRLTVV.

The V call is TRBV19, the J call TRBJ1-3, with 7 bases that match TRBD1. V lost 5 bases to trimming and J lost 4 bases; unmatched junction nucleotides: 8. Germline CDR1 LNHDA, CDR2 SQIVND (reference sequence). CDR3 length: 15 amino acids. The CDR3 region is CASSAFRGTGNTIYF. DNA for the CDR3: TGTGCCAGTAGTGCTTTCAGGGGGACCGGAAACACCATATATTTT.

V and J are TRBV18 and TRBJ1-5, with TRBD1 as a possible D gene (5 bases). The ends were cut back, 6 bases at V and 5 bases at J, with 14 bases in the middle. The CDR3 is made up of 14 amino acids. Germline V gives CDR1 KGHSH, CDR2 LQKENI. The CDR3 spells CASSRRQTYQPQHF. CDR3 DNA: TGTGCCAGCTCCCGTCGACAGACTTATCAGCCCCAGCATTTT.

V and J are TRBV5-4 and TRBJ2-7; the match to TRBD2 covers 13 bases. Germline V gene sequence: CDR1 SGHNT, CDR2 YYREEE (reference sequence). V dropped 4 bases and J dropped 0; count of bases not matched to a gene: 7. The CDR3 has 17 amino acids. Written as DNA, the CDR3 is TGTGCCAGCAGCCTCTACCGGACTAGCGGGAGCTCCTACGAGCAGTACTTC. Protein: CASSLYRTSGSSYEQYF. The complete variable domain, with remaining parts taken from reference TRBV5-4 and TRBJ2-7, reads ETGVTQSPTHLIKTRGQQVTLRCSSQSGHNTVSWYQQALGQGPQFIFQYYREEENGRGNFPPRFSGLQFPNYSSELNVNALELDDSALYLCASSLYRTSGSSYEQYFGPGTRLTVT.

V and J are TRBV6-4 and TRBJ1-6; 7 nucleotides match TRBD1. The CDR3 runs 14 residues. Looked up from germline, CDR1 is MRHNA and CDR2 is SNTAGT. With 6 bases clipped from V and 9 bases from J, the junction kept 8 bases outside the gene matches. In nucleotides, the CDR3 is TGTGCCAGCAGCTCACAGGGGACTGGTTCACCCCTCCACTTT. Protein sequence: CASSSQGTGSPLHF.

The genes are TRBV4-1 and TRBJ2-7; the match to TRBD2 covers 10 bases. The V gene end was trimmed by 9 bases and the J gene end by 7 bases; junction bases not matched to a gene: 18. The germline V gene has CDR1 MGHRA and CDR2 YSYEKL. The CDR3 is made up of 16 amino acids. This chain's CDR3 is CASRLDRASGSEEQYF. The CDR3 bases are TGCGCCAGTAGACTAGACAGGGCTAGCGGGAGTGAAGAGCAGTACTTC.

This clone was counted between two and nine times. V usage is TRBV11-3 and J usage is TRBJ2-7, with 7 bases identical to TRBD2. The V gene's germline CDR1 is SGHNT and CDR2 YENEEA. The CDR3 contains 15 residues. V lost 3 bases and J lost 2; bases outside the gene matches: 7. CDR3 loop: CASSLAGVVPYEQYF. The DNA for the CDR3 is TGTGCCAGCAGCTTGGCGGGAGTTGTACCCTACGAGCAGTACTTC. Full variable domain (outside the CDR3, taken from reference TRBV11-3 and TRBJ2-7): EAGVVQSPRYKIIEKKQPVAFWCNPISGHNTLYWYLQNLGQGPELLIRYENEEAVDDSQLPKDRFSAERLKGVDSTLKIQPAELGDSAVYLCASSLAGVVPYEQYFGPGTRLTVT.

The V gene is TRBV7-9, the J gene TRBJ1-2; 9 bases align to TRBD1. CDR1 is SEHNR, CDR2 FQNEAQ, per germline (reference sequence). The CDR3 extends over 13 amino acids. V gave up 5 bases and J gave up 8 bases; unmatched junction bases: 6. The CDR3 spells CASSAGTGRGYTF. The CDR3 DNA reads as TGTGCCAGCAGCGCGGGGACAGGGAGAGGCTACACCTTC.

This chain joins TRBV6-5 and TRBJ1-1; 9 bases align to TRBD1. Germline V gives CDR1 MNHEY, CDR2 SVGAGI. CDR3 length equals 16 residues. After removal of 0 bases from V and 12 bases from J, the junction contained 14 bases not matched to a gene. The chain's CDR3 is CASSYSATGGRSRPFF. The DNA for the CDR3 is TGTGCCAGCAGTTACTCTGCAACAGGGGGCAGGAGTAGGCCTTTCTTT.

The CDR3 sequence: CASSYSPRAGAYF. The CDR3 nucleotides read TGTGCCAGCAGTTATTCCCCACGGGCGGGGGCGTACTTC. The V call is TRBV6-5, the J call TRBJ2-7; TRBD2 might be the D (7 bases). The V end was cut by 3 bases, the J end by 12 bases, with 18 bases between. Germline V gene sequence: CDR1 MNHEY, CDR2 SVGAGI. CDR3 length equals 13 residues.

This chain uses TRBV4-2 with TRBJ1-2; TRBD1 agrees at 9 bases. J was trimmed by 6 bases and V by 2 bases; bases with no gene match: 7. The CDR3 loop spans 15 amino acids. Germline V CDR1 and CDR2: LGHNA, YNFKEQ. Written as DNA, the CDR3 is TGTGCCAGCAGCCAACCATTTAGGACAGGGGATGGCTACACCTTC. Residues: CASSQPFRTGDGYTF.

This clone is a singleton in its sample. The gene calls are TRBV7-9 and TRBJ1-2, with D perhaps matching TRBD1 (6 bases). In germline, CDR1 is SEHNR, CDR2 FQNEAQ (reference sequence). This CDR3 spans 13 amino acids. Deletions cut 5 bases from V and 7 bases from J, with 14 bases between. CDR3 DNA: TGTGCCAGCAGCGCGCGGGGGCTGCTTGGCTACACCTTC. This translates into CASSARGLLGYTF.

The chain employs TRBV2 and TRBJ1-2; 7 bases are a match to TRBD1. Germline assignment: CDR1 SNHLY and CDR2 FYNNEI. The CDR3 length is 13 residues. With V trimmed by 9 bases and J by 1 base, 5 bases remained unmatched. This CDR3 is CASLTGINYGYTF. CDR3 nucleotides: TGTGCCAGTCTGACAGGGATTAACTATGGCTACACCTTC.

Concerning this clone: The sample carries other DNA sequences with the same CDR3. The rearrangement links TRBV30 to TRBJ1-5; 8 positions match TRBD1. The CDR3 sequence is 13 residues long. Trimming took 5 bases from V and 7 from J; bases not matched to a gene: 7. Germline V CDR1 and CDR2: GTSNPN, SVGIG (reference sequence). CDR3 nucleotide sequence: TGTGCCTGGTCGGCAGGGGGCGGGCAGCCCCAGCATTTT. It codes for CAWSAGGGQPQHF. Drawing the rest from reference TRBV30 and TRBJ1-5, the complete variable domain is SQTIHQWPATLVQPVGSPLSLECTVEGTSNPNLYWYRQAAGRGLQLLFYSVGIGQISSEVPQNLSASRPQDRQFILSSKKLLLSDSGFYLCAWSAGGGQPQHFGDGTRLSIL.